One sample yielded the 21 T cell receptor beta chains listed below, sequenced in a study of blood T cell repertoires in COVID-19. Clones were sequenced by immunoSEQ multiplex PCR, and TCRdb holds only the in-frame ones, with some missing. The sample lists about 160,000 clones, about 85% occurring once. The sample taken for sequencing was peripheral blood. Every receptor here comes from a man between 65 and 80 years old who had recovered from COVID-19.

This chain's CDR3 is CASSREPSRSAYNEQFF. Written as DNA, the CDR3 is TGTGCCAGCAGCAGAGAGCCCTCCCGGAGCGCCTACAATGAGCAGTTCTTC. The chain recombines TRBV27 with TRBJ2-1; D remains unclear. The germline CDR1 and CDR2 sequences are MNHEY and SMNVEV (reference sequence). The V end was cut by 6 bases, the J end by 2 bases, with 20 bases between. The CDR3 is 17 amino acids.

The J gene is TRBJ1-1, the V gene TRBV7-9, with D uncertain. Germline loops: CDR1 SEHNR, CDR2 FQNEAQ (reference sequence). The CDR3 runs to 13 residues. V gave up 1 base and J gave up 5 bases, with 8 bases separating them. CDR3: CASSLGRLTEAFF. CDR3 DNA sequence: TGTGCCAGCAGCTTAGGGAGGTTAACTGAAGCTTTCTTT.

The chain carries TRBV6-5 and TRBJ2-1; 8 bases map to TRBD2. Trimming removed 7 bases from V and 8 bases from J; junction bases left unmatched: 10. The CDR3 has 14 residues. Germline V gene data show CDR1 as MNHEY and CDR2 as SVGAGI. The CDR3 loop is CASNGWLAGDEQFF. DNA of the CDR3: TGTGCCAGCAACGGGTGGCTAGCGGGTGATGAGCAGTTCTTC.

J is TRBJ2-4 and V is TRBV18; 9 bases agree with TRBD2. Germline loops: CDR1 KGHSH, CDR2 LQKENI. V lost 3 bases and J lost 0; bases outside the gene matches: 3. The CDR3 consists of 16 residues. The CDR3 reads CASSPTSGLAKNIQYF. The CDR3 nucleotides read TGTGCCAGCTCACCGACTAGCGGCTTAGCCAAAAACATTCAGTACTTC.

The rearrangement joins TRBV6-6 to TRBJ1-2, with 10 bases identical to TRBD1. Germline V gives CDR1 MNHNY, CDR2 SVGAGI (reference sequence). The CDR3 is made up of 14 amino acids. V trimming: 7 bases; J trimming: 2 bases; junction bases outside the gene matches: 4. CDR3 bases: TGTGCCAGCACTGGACAGGGGGTAAACTATGGCTACACCTTC. Translated: CASTGQGVNYGYTF.

The V gene is TRBV5-6, the J gene TRBJ2-7; the D gene is possibly TRBD2 (5 bases). Germline values: CDR1 SGHDT, CDR2 YYEEEE. The V and J ends lost 1 base and 7 bases respectively, with 15 bases between them. The CDR3 contains 14 residues. In nucleotides, the CDR3 is TGTGCCAGCAGCTTGCTGGCGCCCACGGGGGAGCAGTACTTC. The encoded protein is CASSLLAPTGEQYF. The variable domain in full, completed from reference TRBV5-6 and TRBJ2-7, reads DAGVTQSPTHLIKTRGQQVTLRCSPKSGHDTVSWYQQALGQGPQFIFQYYEEEERQRGNFPDRFSGHQFPNYSSELNVNALLLGDSALYLCASSLLAPTGEQYFGPGTRLTVT.

This sequence joins TRBV6-6 and TRBJ1-4; 8 positions agree with TRBD1. The CDR3 spans 14 residues. The junction had 3 bases not matched to a gene; V was cut back by 4 bases and J by 5 bases. Germline CDR1 is MNHNY and CDR2 is SVGAGI (reference sequence). The DNA of the CDR3 is TGTGCCAGCAGTTTGGACAGGGCGAATGAAAAACTGTTTTTT. It codes for CASSLDRANEKLFF.

The chain employs TRBV29-1 and TRBJ1-4, with a possible D match to TRBD1 (6 bases). This CDR3 has 12 amino acids. Germline values: CDR1 SQVTM, CDR2 ANQGSEA. Trimming left V 7 bases short and J 7 bases short, with 13 bases between. The CDR3 loop reads CSGGQLGEKLFF. CDR3 DNA sequence: TGCAGCGGAGGACAGTTGGGTGAAAAACTGTTTTTT. Full variable domain (outside the CDR3, taken from reference TRBV29-1 and TRBJ1-4): SAVISQKPSRDICQRGTSLTIQCQVDSQVTMMFWYRQQPGQSLTLIATANQGSEATYESGFVIDKFPISRPNLTFSTLTVSNMSPEDSSIYLCSGGQLGEKLFFGSGTQLSVL.

The V and J genes are TRBV6-4 and TRBJ1-2, with 10 bases fitting TRBD1. This CDR3 is built from 14 residues. In germline, CDR1 is MRHNA, CDR2 SNTAGT. With V trimmed by 6 bases and J by 4 bases, 5 bases remained unmatched. The CDR3 here is CASRPGQGFYGYTF. In DNA, the CDR3 is TGTGCCAGCAGGCCGGGACAGGGGTTCTATGGCTACACCTTC.

The chain links TRBV7-9 to TRBJ2-4; TRBD1 matches at 9 bases. The CDR3 runs to 13 residues. With V trimmed by 3 bases and J by 8 bases, 2 bases remained unmatched. Germline V gives CDR1 SEHNR, CDR2 FQNEAQ (reference sequence). CDR3: CASSFDRGDIQYF. The CDR3 nucleotides read TGTGCCAGCAGCTTCGACAGGGGGGACATTCAGTACTTC.

This chain links TRBV6-1 with TRBJ2-7; D possibly corresponds to TRBD1 (6 bases). V was clipped by 3 bases and J by 1 base, with 16 bases between them. The CDR3 runs to 16 residues. CDR1 is MNHNS and CDR2 is SASEGT in the germline V gene. In DNA form, the CDR3 reads TGTGCCAGCAGTGACCTGGACAGTCCCTTATCCTACGAGCAGTACTTC. As protein: CASSDLDSPLSYEQYF.

The chain has TRBV7-2 and TRBJ2-3; maybe TRBD2 (6 bases). The CDR3 runs to 16 residues. The V gene lost 3 bases and the J gene lost 0 bases, with 13 bases spanning the gap. Germline CDR1 SGHTA, CDR2 FQGNSA. The CDR3: CASSLDGSGSTDTQYF. Here the CDR3 DNA reads TGTGCCAGCAGCTTGGACGGGAGCGGAAGCACAGATACGCAGTATTTT.

This clone has just one count. V usage is TRBV5-6 and J usage is TRBJ1-3; D not resolved. Germline V gene lookup returns CDR1 SGHDT and CDR2 YYEEEE. V was shortened by 0 bases and J by 3 bases, with 13 bases between the two germline ends. The CDR3 covers 16 residues. The CDR3 sequence: CASSLVPGSSGNTIYF. For the CDR3, the DNA is TGTGCCAGCAGCTTGGTTCCCGGGTCTAGTGGAAACACCATATATTTT.

The chain uses TRBV7-6 and TRBJ2-6; TRBD1 agrees at 8 bases. Per germline, CDR1 SGHVS and CDR2 FNYEAQ. J lost 1 base, V lost 3 bases, and 5 bases had no gene match. The CDR3 is 17 amino acids. The CDR3 DNA follows: TGTGCCAGCAGCTTTACAGGGGGTTGGTCTGGGGCCAACGTCCTGACTTTC. It yields the protein CASSFTGGWSGANVLTF.

The J gene is TRBJ1-6, the V gene TRBV6-5; possible D gene TRBD1, 5 bases. Germline values: CDR1 MNHEY, CDR2 SVGAGI. The CDR3 is 14 amino acids. The ends were cut back, 7 bases at V and 8 bases at J, with 15 bases in the middle. CDR3 sequence (DNA): TGTGCCAGCACCCCCCTAACGGGGGATTCACCCCTCCACTTT. It encodes CASTPLTGDSPLHF.

The CDR3 DNA reads as TGTGCCAGCAGCCAAGTATCGGGGGGTAGTGAAGCTTTCTTT. It yields the protein CASSQVSGGSEAFF. This chain uses TRBV3-1 (or the pseudogene TRBV3-2) with TRBJ1-1, with D tentatively TRBD1 (5 bases). Germline V lookup: CDR1 LGHDT, CDR2 YNNKEL (reference sequence). Trimming took off 1 base at V and 7 bases at J, with 13 bases between the two ends. This CDR3 spans 14 amino acids.

The chain recombines TRBV3-1 (or the pseudogene TRBV3-2) with TRBJ1-5, with TRBD1 matching over 8 bases. Germline V gives CDR1 LGHDT, CDR2 YNNKEL (reference sequence). The junction had 8 bases not matched to a gene; V was cut back by 4 bases and J by 9 bases. This CDR3 has 14 residues. In nucleotides, the CDR3 is TGTGCCAGCAGCCCCGGACAGGGTCATGGGCCCCAGCATTTT. Amino acids: CASSPGQGHGPQHF.

The J gene is TRBJ1-2, the V gene TRBV30; D is ambiguous. Germline V gene lookup returns CDR1 GTSNPN and CDR2 SVGIG (reference sequence). The ends were cut back, 1 base at V and 4 bases at J, with 7 bases in the middle. The CDR3 has 12 amino acids. Written as DNA, the CDR3 is TGTGCCTGGAGTGGGGCTTTCTATGGCTACACCTTC. Its protein product is CAWSGAFYGYTF.

The chain couples TRBV30 to TRBJ2-1; 8 bases are shared with TRBD2. Germline CDR1 reads GTSNPN; CDR2 reads SVGIG (reference sequence). Trimming at V came to 0 bases and at J to 7 bases, leaving 8 bases not matched to a gene. CDR3 length equals 15 residues. The CDR3 loop is CAWSVAGVGRNEQFF. The CDR3, as DNA: TGTGCCTGGAGTGTAGCGGGAGTCGGTAGGAATGAGCAGTTCTTC.

The chain links TRBV7-2 to TRBJ2-7, with 11 bases lining up with TRBD2. The CDR3 is made up of 15 amino acids. V trimming: 1 base; J trimming: 2 bases; junction bases outside the gene matches: 1. The germline V gene encodes CDR1 SGHTA and CDR2 FQGNSA. The CDR3: CASSLGSGRAYEQYF. Here the CDR3 DNA reads TGTGCCAGCAGCTTAGGTAGCGGGAGGGCCTACGAGCAGTACTTC. Variable domain in full (rest from reference TRBV7-2 and TRBJ2-7): GAGVSQSPSNKVTEKGKDVELRCDPISGHTALYWYRQSLGQGLEFLIYFQGNSAPDKSGLPSDRFSAERTGGSVSTLTIQRTQQEDSAVYLCASSLGSGRAYEQYFGPGTRLTVT.

The chain uses TRBV12-5 and TRBJ2-3, with TRBD2 identical over 7 bases. The trim removed 1 base at V and 2 bases at J, leaving 6 bases unmatched. CDR1 and CDR2 from the germline V gene are LGHNT and FRNRAP. This CDR3 is 16 amino acids long. CDR3 residues: CASGLAATSDTDTQYF. CDR3 nucleotide sequence: TGTGCTAGTGGTTTGGCGGCTACTAGCGACACAGATACGCAGTATTTT.